The source of this T cell receptor (beta chain) is a study of beta chain features in type 1 diabetes (dated by TCRdb to the late 2010s). About the study as a whole: Mean age, gender distribution, total cell number and subset yield did not differ between patients and healthy donors. A total of 107,917,701 sorted cells were examined across all samples, and RNA yield correlated strongly with the number of cells per subset. In the study, TCRB repertoires of sorted circulating CD4+ T cell subsets from recently diagnosed type 1 diabetes patients were compared with those of matched healthy donors. Naive and central memory subsets were obtained from all 30 or so donors, but regulatory and stem cell-like memory subsets were isolated from only 8 patients and 8 healthy donors.

The CDR3 holds 14 amino acids from the cysteine to the phenylalanine. Only CDR3 DNA remains: 42 bases, in frame from the first base. V is pruned by 3 bases and J by 10 bases, leaving 6 bases of the junction without a gene match. CDR1 and CDR2 are read off the germline V gene as SGHVS and FQNEAQ. Results and caveats for the whole study, not just this receptor: The naive, central memory and regulatory TCRB repertoires appeared to resemble one another more closely among patients than among healthy donors. Only small numbers of individuals were included in the HLA sub-analyses, which left unresolved whether HLA type had any influence on TCRB rearrangement. At VDJ recombination sites, type 1 diabetes patients had fewer insertions and more deleted nucleotides, which implies abnormalities in thymic rearrangement. PCR may preferentially amplify shorter templates, but because patient and control samples were amplified and corrected together, any resulting skew would affect both groups equally. Sequencing cDNA rather than genomic DNA could over-represent highly expressing activated cells, although activation and CD3 levels did not differ between groups. A moderate but significant shortening of TCRB CDR3 length was observed in type 1 diabetes patients in all four CD4+ subsets.

A single peripheral blood draw of approximately 0.11 L on average was collected from each donor into heparinised tubes. Using a panel that included CD45RO, CCR7, CD25, CD127, CD95 and CD27, naive, central memory, regulatory and stem cell-like memory CD4+ T cells were sorted on a BD FACSAria II. Every sorted population had a purity above 95%. PBMCs were separated immediately by Lymphoprep density gradient centrifugation and were stained directly, without being cultured. So that batch effects would be minimized, each experiment stained and sorted samples in pairs, pairing one healthy donor with one patient. In the case of this clone: No cognate antigen has been identified for it. No base quality information exists; no much larger clone differs at one position.

The High Capacity cDNA Reverse Transcription Kit was used to reverse transcribe all of the isolated RNA, meaning that expressed TCRB transcripts were what got sequenced. Naive, central memory and regulatory T cell samples underwent deep immunoSEQ sequencing, averaging around 3.7 million total reads per sample. Sorted cells were lysed in RLT buffer, and RNA was extracted using DNase-treated RNeasy Micro or Mini kits according to cell number. To prevent cross-contamination, every cell subset was processed on its own, while patient and healthy donor samples were processed together. The immunoSEQ multiplex PCR was used to amplify TCRB sequences from cDNA, generating 87-bp fragments that spanned the CDR3 region. Sequencing of the amplicons was performed on the Illumina HiSeq platform. For the original study's pipeline: Synthetic template baselines were used to correct PCR bias computationally, reads within Hamming distance 2 were collapsed, and singletons that could not be merged were discarded. By aligning reads against IMGT, V, D and J genes, CDR3 length, and insertions or deletions at six rearrangement sites were assigned. Within each subset, clonotype counts were normalized to sorted cell number, and only after that were true diversity and Gini coefficients computed with the tcR R package. The overlap coefficient, calculated on TCRB nucleotide sequences, was used to quantify repertoire sharing. Out-of-frame TCRB sequences from naive cells were analyzed to stand in for the pre-selection repertoire. In TCRdb, the immuneACCESS table is reduced to in-frame sequences with V and J assigned. These tables do not hold every clone; where another copy was compared, an unresolved V gene accounts for under half, and the others remain unexplained. V, J and clone size were drawn from that table, and D and trimming were deduced from the DNA. The sample yields hundreds of thousands of clones; 9.5% to 12% were counted once. The ten most abundant clones make up 0.046% of the sample.

The sample was naive CD4+ T cells from blood. The sample's cell subset or site label, in plain terms: true naive CD4+ T cells. This sequence was found in a woman between 18 and 29 years old in good health. The chain was built from TRBV7-8 and TRBJ2-6, with TRBD1 identical over 7 junction bases. At the DNA level, the sequence is TGTGCCAGCAGCTTGGGACAGAGTTTTAACGTCCTGACTTTC. This gives the protein CASSLGQSFNVLTF.